The 27 T cell receptor beta chains in this list originate from one sample, sequenced in a study of tumor-infiltrating T cells and Merkel cell polyomavirus (dated by TCRdb to 2016 to 2017). In the study overall: In Merkel cell carcinoma patients, the study investigated CD8+ T cells specific for the Merkel cell polyomavirus KLL epitope.

All patients' tumors stained robustly positive for Merkel cell polyomavirus Large T antigen by immunohistochemistry. The library relied on the immunoSEQ multiplex PCR assay. TCRdb took this table from immuneACCESS and kept in-frame rearrangements with V and J called. Such tables lack part of the clones; where checked against another copy, unresolved V genes explain under half of the gap, and the rest is unexplained. The sample has more than 2,500 clones on record, about four fifths of them singletons. Roughly 9% of the sample goes to the ten largest clones. The sample consisted of tumor tissue. Receptors were obtained from a man aged 50 to 59 with Merkel cell carcinoma.

The chain joins TRBV19 to TRBJ1-5, with 9 bases matching TRBD1. J gave up 6 bases and V 5 bases, and 11 bases lay outside the gene matches. CDR3 length: 16 residues. Germline values: CDR1 LNHDA, CDR2 SQIVND (reference sequence). The CDR3 reads CASSPPGDRAVQPQHF. CDR3 bases: TGTGCCAGTAGTCCCCCAGGGGACAGGGCGGTTCAGCCCCAGCATTTT.

The J gene is TRBJ1-1, the V gene TRBV6-6; tentatively, D is TRBD1 (5 bases). Deletions cut 2 bases from V and 10 bases from J, with 14 bases between. This CDR3 is 13 amino acids long. Germline V gene data show CDR1 as MNHNY and CDR2 as SVGAGI (reference sequence). DNA of the CDR3: TGTGCCAGCAGTTACCCTTCCGGGGGGGGAGCTTTCTTT. Protein: CASSYPSGGGAFF.

The rearrangement links TRBV4-3 to TRBJ2-2, with TRBD1 matching 7 bases. V was clipped by 4 bases and J by 4 bases; unmatched bases: 9. There are 16 residues in the CDR3. Germline CDR1 reads LGHNA; CDR2 reads YSLEER. Here the CDR3 reads CASSLRWAGGTGELFF. CDR3 DNA sequence: TGCGCCAGCAGCCTTAGGTGGGCAGGGGGCACCGGGGAGCTGTTTTTT.

V gene TRBV4-2 combines with J gene TRBJ2-1; 10 positions agree with TRBD2. Per germline, CDR1 LGHNA and CDR2 YNFKEQ. This CDR3 is 17 amino acids long. V lost 1 base to trimming and J lost 2 bases; unmatched junction nucleotides: 5. DNA for the CDR3: TGTGCCAGCAGCCAAGGAGAAGCGGGGGGGCCCTACAATGAGCAGTTCTTC. Protein: CASSQGEAGGPYNEQFF.

The chain carries TRBV4-1 and TRBJ2-7; 12 bases align to TRBD1. There are 14 residues in the CDR3. CDR1 is MGHRA, CDR2 YSYEKL, per germline. The V gene end was trimmed by 2 bases and the J gene end by 12 bases; junction bases not matched to a gene: 8. CDR3 in amino acids: CASSQWDRGRFLYV. The CDR3, as DNA: TGCGCCAGCAGCCAATGGGACAGGGGGCGATTCCTGTACGTC.

V usage is TRBV14 and J usage is TRBJ1-1; D gene unclear. This CDR3 region has 15 residues. Trimming left V 4 bases short and J 6 bases short, with 18 bases between. Germline values: CDR1 SGHDN, CDR2 FVKESK. As DNA, the CDR3 is TGTGCCAGCAGCCCCCCCTCGAGCCGGAGGGCTGAAGCTTTCTTT. It translates to CASSPPSSRRAEAFF.

This chain uses TRBV7-2 with TRBJ2-3, with TRBD2 as a possible D gene (5 bases). Germline CDR1 SGHTA, CDR2 FQGNSA. CDR3 length: 15 amino acids. Trimming left V 4 bases short and J 0 bases short, with 11 bases between. The CDR3 protein is CASSSGGLSTDTQYF. In DNA, the CDR3 is TGTGCCAGCAGCTCCGGAGGACTCAGCACAGATACGCAGTATTTT.

The chain is built from TRBV2 and TRBJ1-5; possible D gene TRBD1, 6 bases. Germline V lookup: CDR1 SNHLY, CDR2 FYNNEI. Trimming removed 5 bases at V and 7 bases at J, with 15 bases between. CDR3 size: 14 residues. The CDR3 DNA reads TGTGCCAGCAGTCTCGGGGGGCAGGCCCAGCCCCAGCATTTT. Protein sequence: CASSLGGQAQPQHF.

The chain has TRBV11-2 and TRBJ2-5; 9 bases fit TRBD1. Germline lookup yields CDR1 SGHAT and CDR2 FQNNGV. V gave up 2 bases and J gave up 4 bases; unmatched junction bases: 8. The CDR3 totals 16 residues. CDR3 bases: TGTGCCAGCAGCTTAAAACAGGGGGCGTACATAGAGACCCAGTACTTC. Amino acid sequence: CASSLKQGAYIETQYF.

The CDR3 reads CASSLAGTGEEEAFF. DNA of the CDR3: TGCGCCAGCAGCTTGGCCGGGACAGGCGAAGAGGAAGCTTTCTTT. The chain uses TRBV5-1 and TRBJ1-1; the match to TRBD1 covers 8 bases. Losses at the gene ends were 0 bases for V and 8 bases for J; bases not matched to a gene: 9. Germline V gene data show CDR1 as SGHRS and CDR2 as YFSETQ. This CDR3 region has 15 residues.

The chain couples TRBV27 to TRBJ1-1, with D perhaps matching TRBD1 (6 bases). The germline V and J ends were trimmed by 3 bases and 4 bases, with 12 bases remaining between them. Germline V gene data show CDR1 as MNHEY and CDR2 as SMNVEV (reference sequence). The CDR3 is 14 residues long. CDR3 DNA: TGTGCCAGCAGTTTCACAGGGTTAAGCACTGAAGCTTTCTTT. Translating gives CASSFTGLSTEAFF.

The chain uses TRBV5-4 and TRBJ2-3, with a possible D match to TRBD2 (6 bases). The CDR3 loop spans 15 amino acids. V gave up 1 base and J gave up 4 bases, with 13 bases separating them. Germline-derived CDR1 and CDR2 are SGHNT and YYREEE (reference sequence). As DNA, the CDR3 is TGTGCCAGCAGCTTGACGGGGGAAGGGGCAGATACGCAGTATTTT. Its translation is CASSLTGEGADTQYF.

This chain connects TRBV6-5 to TRBJ2-1, with 13 bases matching TRBD2. Unmatched junction bases numbered 1, after V lost 2 bases and J lost 6 bases. The CDR3 runs 15 residues. CDR1 MNHEY and CDR2 SVGAGI come from the germline V gene. The CDR3 spells CASSYTSGGANEQFF. The CDR3, as DNA: TGTGCCAGCAGTTACACTAGCGGGGGGGCCAATGAGCAGTTCTTC.

A remark on this clone: A much larger clone sits a single nucleotide away, making a read error possible. Other DNA sequences in this specimen translate into the identical CDR3. This rearrangement joins TRBV6-5 to TRBJ1-2; 8 positions agree with TRBD1. The ends lost 2 bases at V and 3 bases at J; junction bases unmatched: 5. The CDR3 contains 15 residues. CDR1 is MNHEY and CDR2 is SVGAGI in the germline V gene. The CDR3 DNA follows: TGTGCCAGCAGTTACCGGACAGGGAGAGACTATGGCTACACCTTC. This codes for CASSYRTGRDYGYTF.

The chain recombines TRBV7-8 with TRBJ2-3; 9 nucleotides match TRBD2. The germline V gene has CDR1 SGHVS and CDR2 FQNEAQ. V shed 8 bases and J 2 bases; nucleotides not matched to a gene: 11. This CDR3 spans 16 amino acids. The CDR3 DNA reads TGTGCCAGCCTACGGCCGGGACTAGCAATCACAGATACGCAGTATTTT. This gives the protein CASLRPGLAITDTQYF.

This clone appeared a few times. V and J are TRBV5-6 and TRBJ2-3; 8 nucleotides line up with TRBD2. The CDR3 has 19 residues. V lost 4 bases to trimming and J lost 3 bases; unmatched junction nucleotides: 19. The V gene's germline CDR1 is SGHDT and CDR2 YYEEEE. Written as DNA, the CDR3 is TGTGCCAGCAGCCCCCGCCTTGCGGGGGGTCGTGTCAGTACAGATACGCAGTATTTT. Its protein is CASSPRLAGGRVSTDTQYF.

The chain recombines TRBV27 with TRBJ1-1; possibly TRBD1 for D (6 bases). The germline V gene has CDR1 MNHEY and CDR2 SMNVEV (reference sequence). Between the trimmed V and J ends, which lost 5 bases and 8 bases, there was a span of 18 bases. The CDR3 length is 14 residues. This CDR3 reads CASSVQGPRGEAFF. DNA for the CDR3: TGTGCCAGCAGTGTTCAGGGGCCGAGGGGCGAAGCTTTCTTT.

This rearrangement joins TRBV7-2 to TRBJ2-3, with D uncertain. Germline lookup yields CDR1 SGHTA and CDR2 FQGNSA. The length of the CDR3 is 12 residues. The V and J ends lost 5 bases and 2 bases respectively, with 5 bases between them. The CDR3 sequence is CASSPYTDTQYF. In DNA form, the CDR3 reads TGTGCCAGCAGCCCCTACACAGATACGCAGTATTTT.

The CDR3 reads CASRIPGQIYGYTF. The CDR3 DNA sequence: TGTGCCAGCAGGATCCCGGGACAAATCTATGGCTACACCTTC. The chain recombines TRBV6-1 with TRBJ1-2, with D perhaps matching TRBD1 (6 bases). The germline V gene encodes CDR1 MNHNS and CDR2 SASEGT. The V gene lost 6 bases and the J gene lost 4 bases, with 15 bases spanning the gap. The CDR3 is 14 residues long.

This clone was seen just once. The chain uses TRBV18 and TRBJ1-4; tentative D call: TRBD1 (5 bases). V gave up 6 bases and J gave up 8 bases, with 13 bases separating them. From germline, CDR1 is KGHSH and CDR2 LQKENI. This CDR3 spans 13 amino acids. CDR3 bases: TGTGCCAGCTCCTCCGACAGCGAGGAAAAACTGTTTTTT. Encoded protein: CASSSDSEEKLFF.

The V and J genes are TRBV7-2 and TRBJ2-1; 10 nucleotides match TRBD2. The CDR3 runs 14 residues. Trimming cost V 8 bases and J 9 bases; bases outside gene matches: 10. Per germline, CDR1 SGHTA and CDR2 FQGNSA. This CDR3 is CASQWSGGAVEQFF. The CDR3 DNA reads TGTGCCAGCCAATGGAGCGGGGGGGCCGTTGAGCAGTTCTTC.

The chain links TRBV2 to TRBJ2-7, with TRBD2 matching over 8 bases. Germline V gene data show CDR1 as SNHLY and CDR2 as FYNNEI. The CDR3 covers 13 residues. The CDR3 region is CANSWGTRYEQYV. The CDR3 coding sequence is TGTGCCAACAGTTGGGGGACTAGATACGAGCAGTACGTC.

This clone was counted a few times. V gene TRBV6-5 combines with J gene TRBJ2-1; possibly TRBD2 for D (5 bases). Per the germline V gene, CDR1 is MNHEY and CDR2 is SVGAGI. The CDR3 is 15 amino acids. Trimming left V 1 base short and J 2 bases short, with 9 bases between. The DNA of the CDR3 is TGTGCCAGCAGTTACTTCCGGGGAGCCTACAATGAGCAGTTCTTC. The encoded protein is CASSYFRGAYNEQFF.

The chain links TRBV2 to TRBJ2-1; D gene uncertain. Trimming stripped 3 bases from V and 8 bases from J, with 5 bases between. The germline CDR1 and CDR2 sequences are SNHLY and FYNNEI. The length of the CDR3 is 11 residues. DNA for the CDR3: TGTGCCAGCAGTGAGGGCGATGAGCAGTTCTTC. Translation gives CASSEGDEQFF.

The chain employs TRBV19 and TRBJ1-4, with TRBD1 matching over 7 bases. The germline V gene has CDR1 LNHDA and CDR2 SQIVND (reference sequence). V shed 3 bases and J 1 base; nucleotides not matched to a gene: 5. The CDR3 extends over 16 amino acids. This chain's CDR3 is CASSISGGITNEKLFF. In DNA, the CDR3 is TGTGCCAGTAGTATCTCAGGGGGAATAACTAATGAAAAACTGTTTTTT.

This clone has a single count. The chain has TRBV19 and TRBJ2-5; 8 bases align to TRBD1. Germline CDR1 and CDR2: LNHDA and SQIVND (reference sequence). The CDR3 contains 15 residues. V was clipped by 5 bases and J by 5 bases; unmatched bases: 10. The CDR3 DNA reads TGTGCCAGTAGTGTAAGGACAGGGCGGGTGGAGACCCAGTACTTC. This gives the protein CASSVRTGRVETQYF.

V gene TRBV30 combines with J gene TRBJ1-3; TRBD1 is a possible D gene (6 bases). Trimming removed 5 bases from V and 4 bases from J, with 12 bases in between. Germline V gene lookup returns CDR1 GTSNPN and CDR2 SVGIG (reference sequence). The CDR3 has 13 amino acids. The CDR3: CAWSGVGGNTIYF. The CDR3 DNA reads TGTGCCTGGTCAGGGGTGGGCGGAAACACCATATATTTT.